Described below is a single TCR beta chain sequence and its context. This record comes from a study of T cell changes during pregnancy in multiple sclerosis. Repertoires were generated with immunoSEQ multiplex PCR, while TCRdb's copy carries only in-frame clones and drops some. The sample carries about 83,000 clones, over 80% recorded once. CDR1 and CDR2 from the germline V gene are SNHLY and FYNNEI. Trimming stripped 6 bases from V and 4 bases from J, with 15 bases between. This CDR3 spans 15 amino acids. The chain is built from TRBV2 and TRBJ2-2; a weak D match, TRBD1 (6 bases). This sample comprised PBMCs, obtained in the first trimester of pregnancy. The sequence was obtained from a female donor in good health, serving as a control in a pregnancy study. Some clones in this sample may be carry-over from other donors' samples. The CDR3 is CASSWGQTTTGELFF. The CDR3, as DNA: TGTGCCAGCAGCTGGGGGCAGACCACCACCGGGGAGCTGTTTTTT. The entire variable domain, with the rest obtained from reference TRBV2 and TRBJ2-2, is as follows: EPEVTQTPSHQVTQMGQEVILRCVPISNHLYFYWYRQILGQKVEFLVSFYNNEISEKSEIFDDQFSVERPDGSNFTLKIRSTKLEDSAMYFCASSWGQTTTGELFFGEGSRLTVL.